These 9 T cell receptor beta chains share one sample of origin, sequenced in a study of breast tumors, draining lymph nodes, adjacent tissues. Breast cancer patients provided tissue from their axillary draining lymph nodes. TCRdb reprocessed the multiplex PCR reads via MiXCR and lists one record per CDR3 protein. Here the sample spans roughly 120,000 distinct CDR3 sequences, 20% being singletons. Sequenced material: axillary lymph node tissue. Every receptor here comes from a female donor with breast cancer. Some clones in this sample may be carry-over from other donors' samples.

The rearrangement uses TRBV11-2 and TRBJ2-3; D is ambiguous. V gave up 4 bases and J gave up 8 bases, with 22 bases separating them. Germline-derived CDR1 and CDR2 are SGHAT and FQNNGV. The CDR3 length is 16 residues. The CDR3 coding sequence is TGTGCCAGCAGCTCTAGTAGGGTGTGGTCACGGAGTACGCAGTATTTT. Its protein is CASSSSRVWSRSTQYF.

This clonotype has ten or more counts. The chain combines TRBV29-1 with TRBJ2-5; possibly TRBD2 for D (6 bases). Looked up from germline, CDR1 is SQVTM and CDR2 is ANQGSEA. V lost 6 bases, J lost 4 bases, and 15 bases lay in between. The CDR3 is 13 amino acids. The CDR3 DNA reads as TGCAGCGTGGCGGGACGGTTCGGAGAGACCCAGTACTTC. Its translation: CSVAGRFGETQYF.

This clonotype was counted ten times or more. V usage is TRBV19 and J usage is TRBJ2-1; D call uncertain. The CDR3 totals 14 residues. Germline V gives CDR1 LNHDA, CDR2 SQIVND (reference sequence). Between the trimmed V and J ends, which lost 3 bases and 4 bases, there was a span of 10 bases. CDR3 region: CASSMNGRYNEQFF. The CDR3 DNA is TGTGCCAGTAGTATGAATGGTCGATACAATGAGCAGTTCTTC.

This clonotype occurred many times. The gene calls are TRBV11-2 and TRBJ2-7; 7 nucleotides agree with TRBD1. The germline V gene encodes CDR1 SGHAT and CDR2 FQNNGV. J was trimmed by 2 bases and V by 4 bases; bases with no gene match: 8. There are 15 residues in the CDR3. DNA for the CDR3: TGTGCCAGCAGCTACTCCTACAGGGGACCCTACGAGCAGTACTTC. Translating gives CASSYSYRGPYEQYF.

The J gene is TRBJ2-4, the V gene TRBV25-1; D possibly corresponds to TRBD1 (6 bases). This CDR3 contains 15 residues. V shed 5 bases and J shed 9 bases, with 20 bases lying between them. CDR1 and CDR2 from the germline V gene are MGHDK and SYGVNS. CDR3 sequence (DNA): TGTGCCAGCAGTCAACCCAAGGGGGAGTATGGCATTCAGTACTTC. Amino acid sequence: CASSQPKGEYGIQYF.

This clonotype has ten or more counts. This chain links TRBV20-1 with TRBJ2-1; 7 bases line up with TRBD2. CDR1 is DFQATT, CDR2 SNEGSKA, per germline (reference sequence). With 6 bases clipped from V and 6 bases from J, the junction kept 11 bases outside the gene matches. The CDR3 contains 14 residues. DNA of the CDR3: TGCAGTGCCACAAGGACTAGGTGGAGCAATGAGCAGTTCTTC. It is translated as CSATRTRWSNEQFF.

There are many counts of this clonotype. The gene calls are TRBV10-2 and TRBJ2-2; 10 bases fit TRBD2. V lost 2 bases and J lost 7; bases outside the gene matches: 7. From germline, CDR1 is WSHSY and CDR2 SAAADI. This CDR3 has 16 residues. CDR3 sequence reads: CASSEAAGGRNGELFF. The CDR3 region has the DNA TGCGCCAGCAGTGAGGCAGCGGGGGGGCGGAACGGGGAGCTGTTTTTT.

This clonotype came up many times. The genes are TRBV5-1 and TRBJ2-1; 14 positions agree with TRBD2. This CDR3 has 16 amino acids. With 1 base clipped from V and 7 bases from J, the junction kept 4 bases outside the gene matches. Germline V gene data show CDR1 as SGHRS and CDR2 as YFSETQ. DNA of the CDR3: TGCGCCAGCAGCTTGACCGGGACTAGCGGGAGTAATGAGCAGTTCTTC. Protein: CASSLTGTSGSNEQFF.

This clonotype was counted at least ten times. V is TRBV20-1 and J is TRBJ2-7, with D perhaps matching TRBD2 (6 bases). This CDR3 spans 15 amino acids. V dropped 5 bases and J dropped 0 bases, with 17 bases sitting between them. CDR1 is DFQATT, CDR2 SNEGSKA, per germline (reference sequence). The CDR3 DNA reads TGCAGTGCTCCCGAACCCGCCGGGAGCTCCTACGAGCAGTACTTC. This gives the protein CSAPEPAGSSYEQYF.